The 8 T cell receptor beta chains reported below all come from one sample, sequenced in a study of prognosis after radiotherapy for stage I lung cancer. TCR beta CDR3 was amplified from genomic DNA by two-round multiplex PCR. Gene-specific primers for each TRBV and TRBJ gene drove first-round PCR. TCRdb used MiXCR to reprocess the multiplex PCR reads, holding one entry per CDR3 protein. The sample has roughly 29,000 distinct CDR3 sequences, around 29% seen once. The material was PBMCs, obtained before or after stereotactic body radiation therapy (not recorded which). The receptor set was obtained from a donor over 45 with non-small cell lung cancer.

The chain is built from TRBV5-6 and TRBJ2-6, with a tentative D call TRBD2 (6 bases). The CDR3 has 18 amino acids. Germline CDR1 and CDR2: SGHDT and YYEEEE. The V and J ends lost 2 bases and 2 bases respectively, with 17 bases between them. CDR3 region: CASSLGVSGVPGANVLTF. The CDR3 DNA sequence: TGTGCCAGCAGCTTAGGAGTATCGGGGGTTCCTGGGGCCAACGTCCTGACTTTC.

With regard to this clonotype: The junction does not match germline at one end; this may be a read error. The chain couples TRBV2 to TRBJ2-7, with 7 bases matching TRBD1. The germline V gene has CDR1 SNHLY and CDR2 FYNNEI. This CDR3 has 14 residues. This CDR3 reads CTSTARQGSYEQYF. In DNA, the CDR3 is TGTACCAGCACCGCAAGACAGGGATCCTACGAGCAGTACTTC. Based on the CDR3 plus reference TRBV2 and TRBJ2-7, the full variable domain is EPEVTQTPSHQVTQMGQEVILRCVPISNHLYFYWYRQILGQKVEFLVSFYNNEISEKSEIFDDQFSVERPDGSNFTLKIRSTKLEDSAMYFCTSTARQGSYEQYFGPGTRLTVT.

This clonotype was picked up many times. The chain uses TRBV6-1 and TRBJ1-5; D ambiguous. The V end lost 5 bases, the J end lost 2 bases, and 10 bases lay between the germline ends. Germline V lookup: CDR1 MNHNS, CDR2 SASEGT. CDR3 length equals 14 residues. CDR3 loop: CASSTTARNQPQHF. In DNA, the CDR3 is TGTGCCAGCAGTACCACCGCCCGCAATCAGCCCCAGCATTTT.

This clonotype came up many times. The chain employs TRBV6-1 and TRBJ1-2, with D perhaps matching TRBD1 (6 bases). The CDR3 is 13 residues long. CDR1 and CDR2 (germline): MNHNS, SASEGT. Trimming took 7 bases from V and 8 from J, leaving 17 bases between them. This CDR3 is CASKTGLLDGYTF. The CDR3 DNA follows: TGTGCCAGCAAAACAGGGTTACTTGACGGCTACACCTTC.

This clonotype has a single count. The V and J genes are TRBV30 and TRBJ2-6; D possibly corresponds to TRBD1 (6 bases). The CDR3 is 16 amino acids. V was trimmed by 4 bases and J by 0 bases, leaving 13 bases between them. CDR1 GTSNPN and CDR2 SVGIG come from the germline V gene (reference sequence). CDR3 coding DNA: TGTGCCTGGATGAGGGGGTTCAGCTCTGGGGCCAACGTCCTGACTTTC. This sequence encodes CAWMRGFSSGANVLTF.

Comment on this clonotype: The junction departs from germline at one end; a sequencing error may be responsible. Here the CDR3 DNA reads TGTGCCAGAAGTTGGTGTCTTCCCTACGAGCAGTACTTC. This codes for CARSWCLPYEQYF. The chain employs TRBV12-3 or TRBV12-4 and TRBJ2-7; D is unclear. The CDR3 is 13 amino acids.

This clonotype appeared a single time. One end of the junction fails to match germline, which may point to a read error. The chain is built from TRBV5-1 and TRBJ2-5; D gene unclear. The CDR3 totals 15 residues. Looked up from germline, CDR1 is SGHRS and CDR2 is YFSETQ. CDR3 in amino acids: CASSLEAKGQETQYF. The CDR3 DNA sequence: TGCGCCAGCAGCTTGGAAGCTAAGGGCCAAGAGACACAGTACTTC.

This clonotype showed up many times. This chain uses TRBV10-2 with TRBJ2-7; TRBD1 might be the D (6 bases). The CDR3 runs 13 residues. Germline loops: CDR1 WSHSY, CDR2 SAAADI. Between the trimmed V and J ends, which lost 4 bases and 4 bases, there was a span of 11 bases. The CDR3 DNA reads TGCGCCAGCAGTGCGACAGGCGGATACGAGCAGTACTTC. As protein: CASSATGGYEQYF.